A selection of T cell receptor beta chains follows, all from one sample in a study of CD8 T cells in ankylosing spondylitis. TCRdb re-called the 5' RACE reads through MiXCR, storing one row per CDR3 protein. Here the sample spans 700,000 to 1,000,000 distinct CDR3 sequences, 10% to 15% being singletons. The specimen was blood, either unsorted or a sorted T cell fraction (not recorded which). The receptors shown here come from a male donor with ankylosing spondylitis. CDR3s include the opening cysteine and the closing phenylalanine or tryptophan. D genes are given only for firm matches. Size tells how often a clone was seen (once, few, many) or the class of an expanded clone, and some rows leave it out.

TRBV20-1,TRBD1,TRBJ1-2,few,TGCAGTGCTAGATCCCCCAGGGGGAACTATGGCTACACCTTC,CSARSPRGNYGYTF
TRBV7-9,NA,TRBJ1-2,few,TGTGCCAGCAGCTTAGCGGGCAGGAGTAACTATGGCTACACCTTC,CASSLAGRSNYGYTF
TRBV18,TRBD2,TRBJ2-4,NA,TGTGCCAGCTCACCAACTAGCGTTGACATTCAGTACTTC,CASSPTSVDIQYF
TRBV11-2,TRBD1,TRBJ1-4,few,TGTGCCAGCAGTTACAGGGGGACAACTAATGAAAAACTGTTTTTT,CASSYRGTTNEKLFF
TRBV29-1,NA,TRBJ1-5,many,TGCAGCGTGTCGGGTCAGTTCAATCAGCCCCAGCATTTT,CSVSGQFNQPQHF
TRBV7-9,NA,TRBJ2-1,few,TGTGCCAGCAGCCGCGGGGACGGCACCTACAATGAGCAGTTCTTC,CASSRGDGTYNEQFF
TRBV6-1,NA,TRBJ1-2,many,TGTGCCAGCAGGACGGACAGAGACTATGGCTACACCTTC,CASRTDRDYGYTF
TRBV20-1,NA,TRBJ1-1,NA,TGCAGTGCCATAGACAGAAGGAACACTGAAGCTTTCTTT,CSAIDRRNTEAFF
TRBV4-3,NA,TRBJ2-1,few,TGCGCCAGCAGCCGGAAGGGGGGGAATTCCTACAATGAGCAGTTCTTC,CASSRKGGNSYNEQFF
TRBV7-2,NA,TRBJ2-2,NA,TGTGCCAGCAGCTTAGTGGTATCGGCCGGGGAGCTGTTTTTT,CASSLVVSAGELFF
TRBV24-1,TRBD1,TRBJ2-5,NA,TGTGCCACCAGATACGGCGGACAGGGACAAGAGACCCAGTACTTC,CATRYGGQGQETQYF
TRBV20-1,NA,TRBJ1-2,NA,TGCAGTGCTAGAGATTCGGGAACCTATGGCTACACCTTC,CSARDSGTYGYTF
TRBV3-1,TRBD2,TRBJ2-5,NA,TGTGCCAGCAGCCACCAGACTAGCGGAGAGACCCAGTACTTC,CASSHQTSGETQYF
TRBV5-6,TRBD1,TRBJ1-2,few,TGTGCCAGCAGACCGACAGGGGGAGGCTATGGCTACACCTTC,CASRPTGGGYGYTF
TRBV7-2,NA,TRBJ2-3,NA,TGTGCCAGCAGCCCACCCCCGGCGGGGGATACGCAGTATTTT,CASSPPPAGDTQYF
TRBV20-1,NA,TRBJ1-2,few,TGCAGTGCTTATAACCCCGGACGTGTAGAGGGCTACACCTTC,CSAYNPGRVEGYTF
TRBV30,TRBD2,TRBJ2-3,few,TGTGCCTGGAACTGGGGACTAGCGTTAGATACGCAGTATTTT,CAWNWGLALDTQYF
TRBV7-9,NA,TRBJ2-5,few,TGTGCCACCACTAAGATTTGGGGGGACCAAGAGACCCAGTACTTC,CATTKIWGDQETQYF
TRBV7-2,TRBD2,TRBJ2-5,few,TGTGCCAGCAGCTTTTTGGTTACGGGGGGGGGAAAGACCCAGTACTTC,CASSFLVTGGGKTQYF
TRBV20-1,NA,TRBJ2-3,few,TGCAGTGCTAGACCTTACGTTGCGGCGGATACGCAGTATTTT,CSARPYVAADTQYF
TRBV4-2,TRBD2,TRBJ2-3,many,TGTGCCAGCAGCCAACTAAGCGGGGGACCAGATACGCAGTATTTT,CASSQLSGGPDTQYF
TRBV20-1,TRBD1,TRBJ2-7,few,TGCAGTGCTCCCCCGGGACAGCGCTTTACCTACGAGCAGTACTTC,CSAPPGQRFTYEQYF
TRBV29-1,TRBD2,TRBJ2-1,NA,TGCAGCGGCGGGACTAGCGGGAGACCTTACAATGAGCAGTTCTTC,CSGGTSGRPYNEQFF
TRBV4-3,TRBD2,TRBJ2-2,few,TGCGCCAGCAGCCAAGCCCCCAGCGGGAGTAACACCGGGGAGCTGTTTTTT,CASSQAPSGSNTGELFF
TRBV20-1,NA,TRBJ1-2,NA,TGCAGTGCTAGGGCACAGGGAGGTGAAGGCTACACCTTC,CSARAQGGEGYTF
TRBV21-1,NA,TRBJ2-7,NA,TGTGCCAGCGGCGCAGGGACTAGCGGGAGCCACGAGCAGTACTTC,CASGAGTSGSHEQYF